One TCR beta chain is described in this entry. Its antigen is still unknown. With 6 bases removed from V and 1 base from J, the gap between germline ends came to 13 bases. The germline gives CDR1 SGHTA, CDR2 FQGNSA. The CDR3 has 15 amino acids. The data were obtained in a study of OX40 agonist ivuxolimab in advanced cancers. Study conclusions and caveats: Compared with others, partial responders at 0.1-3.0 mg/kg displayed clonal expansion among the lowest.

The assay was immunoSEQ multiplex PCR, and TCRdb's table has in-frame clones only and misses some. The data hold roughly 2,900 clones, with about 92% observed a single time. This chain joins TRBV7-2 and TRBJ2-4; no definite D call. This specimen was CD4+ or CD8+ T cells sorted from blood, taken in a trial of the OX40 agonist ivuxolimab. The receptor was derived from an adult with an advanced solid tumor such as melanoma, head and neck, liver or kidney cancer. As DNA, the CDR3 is TGTGCCAGCAGTTTCGGACGATCGGCCAAAAACATTCAGTACTTC. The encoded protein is CASSFGRSAKNIQYF.